This entry is about one T cell receptor (beta chain). The data belong to a study of blood T cell repertoires in COVID-19. V was pared by 7 bases and J by 5 bases, with 13 bases of the junction left unmatched. This CDR3 contains 15 residues. The germline V gene encodes CDR1 MDHEN and CDR2 SYDVKM. This table comes from immunoSEQ multiplex PCR, and its TCRdb copy is limited to in-frame clones, with some not included. The sample has approximately 230,000 clones, approximately 84% seen once. The chain couples TRBV28 to TRBJ1-1, with TRBD1 identical over 7 bases. The sequence was collected from a man aged 35 to 55 who had recovered from COVID-19. Sequencing used PBMCs or T cells enriched from blood (not recorded which). CDR3 bases: TGTGCCAGCACCTTACGAAACGGGGGACAGACTGAAGCTTTCTTT. Encoded protein: CASTLRNGGQTEAFF.